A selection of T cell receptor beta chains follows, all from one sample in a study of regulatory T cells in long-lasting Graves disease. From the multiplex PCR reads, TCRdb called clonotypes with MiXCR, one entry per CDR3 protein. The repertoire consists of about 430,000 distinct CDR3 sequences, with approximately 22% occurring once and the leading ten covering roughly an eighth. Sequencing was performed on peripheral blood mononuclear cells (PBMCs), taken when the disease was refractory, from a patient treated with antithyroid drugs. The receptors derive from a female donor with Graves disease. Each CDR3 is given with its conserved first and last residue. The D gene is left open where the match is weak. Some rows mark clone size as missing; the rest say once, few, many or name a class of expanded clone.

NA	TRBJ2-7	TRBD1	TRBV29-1	TGCAGCGTTGTCGGACAGGGCCGCTACGAGCAGTACTTC	CSVVGQGRYEQYF
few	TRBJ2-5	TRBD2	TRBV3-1	TGTGCCAGCAGCCAAGATTCCCCTAGCGGGATCGCACCCGAACCACTAGAGACCCAGTACTTC	CASSQDSPSGIAPEPLETQYF
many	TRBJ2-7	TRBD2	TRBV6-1	TGTGCCAGCAGACTCCGGGAGGGTTCCACCTACGAGCAGTACTTC	CASRLREGSTYEQYF
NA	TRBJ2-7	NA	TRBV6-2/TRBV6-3	TGTGCCAGCAGCCCGGTCGGACAAGGGGCGTCCTACGAGCAGTACTTC	CASSPVGQGASYEQYF
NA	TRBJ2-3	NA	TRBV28	TGTGCCAGCAGCGCGGGACTTACCCGGGCAGATACGCAGTATTTT	CASSAGLTRADTQYF
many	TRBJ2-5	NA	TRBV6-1	TGTGCCAGCAGGGGACTCCAAGAGACCCAGTACTTC	CASRGLQETQYF
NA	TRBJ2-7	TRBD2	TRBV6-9	TGTGCCAGCAGTTACCGGCAGATAGCGGGAGGTGGCTACGAGCAGTACTTC	CASSYRQIAGGGYEQYF
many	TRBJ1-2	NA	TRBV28	TGTGCCACCTCCGGACAGAACTATGGCTACACCTTC	CATSGQNYGYTF
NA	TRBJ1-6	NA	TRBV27	TGTGCCAGCAGTTTTTCCAGGGGTCCTAATTCACCCCTCCACTTT	CASSFSRGPNSPLHF
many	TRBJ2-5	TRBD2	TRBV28	TGTGCCAGCAGTGCCGGGACTAGCGGGATTAGCAGGAAGACCCAGTACTTC	CASSAGTSGISRKTQYF
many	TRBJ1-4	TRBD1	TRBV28	TGTGCCAGCAGTTTCAGGGGGAGGGAAAAACTGTTTTTT	CASSFRGREKLFF
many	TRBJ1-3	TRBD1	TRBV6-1	TGTGCCAGCAGAGGACAGGCCTCTGGAAACACCATATATTTT	CASRGQASGNTIYF
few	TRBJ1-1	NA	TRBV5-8	TGTGCCAGCAGCTTCGTCGGGGGGCTTGGGACTGAAGCTTTCTTT	CASSFVGGLGTEAFF
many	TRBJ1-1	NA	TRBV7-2	TGTGCCAGCAGCCAGTCTCCAGGGGACACTGAAGCTTTCTTT	CASSQSPGDTEAFF
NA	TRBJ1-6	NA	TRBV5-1	TGCGCCAGCAGCTTGGAGACCAGGAGCTCCTATAATTCACCCCTCCACTTT	CASSLETRSSYNSPLHF
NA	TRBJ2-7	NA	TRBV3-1	TGTGCCAGCAGCCCTCAGGGGACCGCCTACGAGCAGTACTTC	CASSPQGTAYEQYF
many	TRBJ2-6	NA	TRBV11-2	TGTGCCAGCAGCTTAGCCGGGGACCACGTCCTGACTTTC	CASSLAGDHVLTF
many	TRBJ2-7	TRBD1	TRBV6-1	TGTGCCAGCACCGGGGGGACAGGGGAGGGGGAGCAGTACTTC	CASTGGTGEGEQYF
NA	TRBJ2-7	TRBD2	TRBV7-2	TGTGCCAGCAGCGAACTGGGACTAGCGGTAGACGAGCAGTACTTC	CASSELGLAVDEQYF
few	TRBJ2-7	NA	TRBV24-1	TGTGCCACCGGGACTCGTACTCCCCCCTACGAGCAGTACTTC	CATGTRTPPYEQYF
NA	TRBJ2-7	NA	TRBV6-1	TGTGCCAGCAGTGTGGATGAACTTTACGAGCAGTACTTC	CASSVDELYEQYF
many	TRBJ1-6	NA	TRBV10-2	TGCGCCACATCGGGCCCGAATAATTCACCCCTCCACTTT	CATSGPNNSPLHF
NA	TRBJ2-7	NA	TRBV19	TGTGCCAGCCGGGGGGGACAGGGCTACGGGCAGTACTTC	CASRGGQGYGQYF
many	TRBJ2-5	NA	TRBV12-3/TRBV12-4	TGTGCCAGCAGCCCCAGGGGGGGGACCCAGTACTTC	CASSPRGGTQYF
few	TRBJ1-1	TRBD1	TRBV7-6	TGTGCCAGCAGCTCGACAGGGAACGGGAACACTGAAGCTTTCTTT	CASSSTGNGNTEAFF
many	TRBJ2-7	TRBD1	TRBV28	TGTGCCAGCAGTTTAGCCGACAGGGGGTGGCACGAGCAGTACTTC	CASSLADRGWHEQYF
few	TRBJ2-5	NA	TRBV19	TGTGCCACCAGGGGGAGGGGCGAAGAGACCCAGTACTTC	CATRGRGEETQYF
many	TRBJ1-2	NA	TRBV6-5	TGTGCCAGCAAGTTACGGGCACCCTGGGACTATGGCTACACCTTC	CASKLRAPWDYGYTF
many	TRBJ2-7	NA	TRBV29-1	TGCAGCGTTGAACAGGACAGCTACGAGCAGTACTTC	CSVEQDSYEQYF
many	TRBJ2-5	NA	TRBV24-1	TGTGCCACCAGTGATCACAGACAGGTCCAAGAGACCCAGTACTTC	CATSDHRQVQETQYF
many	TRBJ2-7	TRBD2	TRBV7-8	TGTGCCAGCAGCCGCGCCTCCGGGACTAGCGGCTCCTACGAGCAGTACTTC	CASSRASGTSGSYEQYF
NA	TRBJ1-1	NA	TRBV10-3	TGTGCCATCAGTGAGTACAGCGGGAGTAACACTGAAGCTTTCTTT	CAISEYSGSNTEAFF
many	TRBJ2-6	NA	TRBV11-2	TGTGCCAGCAGCCCTACTTCTGGGGCCAACGTCCTGACTTTC	CASSPTSGANVLTF
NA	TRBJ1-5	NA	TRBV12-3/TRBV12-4	TGTGCCAGCAGTTTATCGGTAAATAGCAATCAGCCCCAGCATTTT	CASSLSVNSNQPQHF
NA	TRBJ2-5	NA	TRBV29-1	TGCAGCGCCCATTTGAATTCGGAGACCCAGTACTTC	CSAHLNSETQYF
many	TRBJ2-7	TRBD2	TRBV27	TGTGCCAGCAGTTTTGACGCACTAGCGGGAGTTAAGCAGTACTTC	CASSFDALAGVKQYF
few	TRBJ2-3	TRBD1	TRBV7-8	TGTGCCAGCAGCGCACGGGACAGGGGGAGCACAGATACGCAGTATTTT	CASSARDRGSTDTQYF
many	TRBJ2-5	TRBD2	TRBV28	TGTGCCAGCAGTACGGGACTAGCGGCCCAGAAAAGAGAGACCCAGTACTTC	CASSTGLAAQKRETQYF
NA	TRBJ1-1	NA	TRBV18	TGTGCCAGCTCACCATTGGAGATTAACACTGAAGCTTTCTTT	CASSPLEINTEAFF
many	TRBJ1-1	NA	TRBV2	TGTGCCAGCAGGGTGGACAGGAACACTGAAGCTTTCTTT	CASRVDRNTEAFF
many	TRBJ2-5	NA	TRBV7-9	TGTGCCAGCAGCTTAGCGCCGAGTCTTCTAGAGACCCAGTACTTC	CASSLAPSLLETQYF
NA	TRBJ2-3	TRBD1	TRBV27	TGTGCCAGCAGTCCCCAGACAGGGTTCCAGAGCACAGATACGCAGTATTTT	CASSPQTGFQSTDTQYF
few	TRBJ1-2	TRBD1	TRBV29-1	TGCAGCGTCCGGACAGGGGATGGCTACACCTTC	CSVRTGDGYTF
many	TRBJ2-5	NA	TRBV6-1	TGTGCCAGCAGTGAATCGCCCTACAAAGCCCCAGAGACCCAGTACTTC	CASSESPYKAPETQYF
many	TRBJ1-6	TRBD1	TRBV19	TGTGCCAGTAGTATTACAACGGGGCAGGGGGCGAGAAATTCACCCCTCCACTTT	CASSITTGQGARNSPLHF
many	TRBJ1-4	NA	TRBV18	TGTGCCAGCAGTCGAGCAACTAATGAAAAACTGTTTTTT	CASSRATNEKLFF
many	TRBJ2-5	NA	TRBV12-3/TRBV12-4	TGTGCCAGCAGCAACAACCGGAGGGACGGGGAGACCCAGTACTTC	CASSNNRRDGETQYF
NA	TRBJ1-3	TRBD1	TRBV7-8	TGTGCCAGCAGCCCCTTACATACAGGGGGCATAGACACCATATATTTT	CASSPLHTGGIDTIYF
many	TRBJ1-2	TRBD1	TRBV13	TGTGCCAGCAGCCGATGGGGACAGGGATTAGGTGGCTACACCTTC	CASSRWGQGLGGYTF
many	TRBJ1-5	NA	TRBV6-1	TGTGCCAGCAGTGAAGAAAACCCCCAGCATTTT	CASSEENPQHF